These 18 T cell receptor beta chains were sequenced from one sample in a study of T-cell memory formation after mild COVID-19. TCRdb re-called the 5' RACE reads through MiXCR, storing one row per CDR3 protein. Altogether a few hundred thousand distinct CDR3 sequences are present, around a fifth being singletons, with the ten largest covering roughly an eighth. Input material: PBMCs or a T cell subset sorted from them (not recorded which). The receptors were sampled from an adult woman who had mild COVID-19 (a few samples of this study predate the infection). Cell type and time point are not known.

This clonotype was observed many times. The V call is TRBV7-2, the J call TRBJ2-3; 10 bases match TRBD2. This CDR3 contains 15 residues. CDR1 and CDR2 (germline): SGHTA, FQGNSA. V lost 6 bases, J lost 3 bases, and 6 bases stayed unmatched. Here the CDR3 reads CASSSPSGSTDTQYF. CDR3 in DNA: TGTGCCAGCAGTTCGCCTAGCGGGAGTACAGATACGCAGTATTTT.

The chain is built from TRBV7-2 and TRBJ2-1; no reliable D call. V was shortened by 5 bases and J by 4 bases, with 12 bases between the two germline ends. Germline CDR1 SGHTA, CDR2 FQGNSA. CDR3 length: 14 amino acids. This CDR3 is CASSTRTSYNEQFF. CDR3 sequence (DNA): TGTGCCAGCAGCACTCGGACCTCTTACAATGAGCAGTTCTTC.

J is TRBJ1-5 and V is TRBV5-4; the D gene is possibly TRBD1 (5 bases). CDR1 is SGHNT and CDR2 is YYREEE in the germline V gene (reference sequence). The V end lost 1 base, the J end lost 4 bases, and 9 bases lay between the germline ends. The CDR3 runs to 14 residues. The CDR3 DNA is TGTGCCAGCAGCTTGTGGGGGGGGAATCAGCCCCAGCATTTT. Its protein product is CASSLWGGNQPQHF. Together with reference TRBV5-4 and TRBJ1-5, the CDR3 gives the full variable domain: ETGVTQSPTHLIKTRGQQVTLRCSSQSGHNTVSWYQQALGQGPQFIFQYYREEENGRGNFPPRFSGLQFPNYSSELNVNALELDDSALYLCASSLWGGNQPQHFGDGTRLSIL.

This clonotype was seen more than once but under ten times. The chain employs TRBV5-1 and TRBJ1-3; 7 bases line up with TRBD1. The trim removed 4 bases at V and 1 base at J, leaving 11 bases unmatched. Germline V gene lookup returns CDR1 SGHRS and CDR2 YFSETQ. This CDR3 contains 17 residues. In DNA, the CDR3 is TGCGCCAGCAGCCCTCCCCCGGACAGGAGGTCTGGAAACACCATATATTTT. Protein sequence: CASSPPPDRRSGNTIYF. The variable domain in full, with the rest retrieved from reference TRBV5-1 and TRBJ1-3, is KAGVTQTPRYLIKTRGQQVTLSCSPISGHRSVSWYQQTPGQGLQFLFEYFSETQRNKGNFPGRFSGRQFSNSRSEMNVSTLELGDSALYLCASSPPPDRRSGNTIYFGEGSWLTVV.

V gene TRBV20-1 combines with J gene TRBJ1-1; no clear D gene. The CDR3 is made up of 14 amino acids. Trimming stripped 0 bases from V and 5 bases from J, with 13 bases between. CDR1 and CDR2 (germline): DFQATT, SNEGSKA (reference sequence). CDR3 sequence: CSARERFGWTEAFF. CDR3 nucleotide sequence: TGCAGTGCTAGAGAAAGGTTCGGATGGACTGAAGCTTTCTTT.

The genes are TRBV2 and TRBJ2-1, with 9 positions matching TRBD2. V gave up 1 base and J gave up 2 bases; unmatched junction bases: 0. Germline values: CDR1 SNHLY, CDR2 FYNNEI. CDR3 length: 15 residues. The CDR3 is CASSEERGAYNEQFF. The CDR3 bases are TGTGCCAGCAGTGAAGAGCGGGGGGCCTACAATGAGCAGTTCTTC.

The chain employs TRBV2 and TRBJ2-7; a weak D match, TRBD2 (6 bases). CDR3 length: 14 residues. CDR1 and CDR2 (germline): SNHLY, FYNNEI. V lost 1 base and J lost 2, with 9 bases in between. CDR3 region: CASSEGGAAYEQYF. In DNA form, the CDR3 reads TGTGCCAGCAGTGAAGGCGGGGCGGCCTACGAGCAGTACTTC.

The chain combines TRBV12-3 or TRBV12-4 with TRBJ2-1; TRBD2 matches at 10 bases. The CDR3 consists of 14 residues. The junction had 4 bases not matched to a gene; V was cut back by 7 bases and J by 4 bases. In DNA form, the CDR3 reads TGTGCCAGCAATAGCGGGGGGTCTTACAATGAGCAGTTCTTC. It specifies CASNSGGSYNEQFF.

This clonotype was observed a few times. V is TRBV3-1 and J is TRBJ1-1; D unresolved. The V gene's germline CDR1 is LGHDT and CDR2 YNNKEL (reference sequence). V lost 1 base, J lost 8 bases, and 11 bases lay in between. The CDR3 runs 13 residues. CDR3 coding DNA: TGTGCCAGCAGCCAAGTTGCCGGTAAAGAAGCTTTCTTT. This encodes CASSQVAGKEAFF.

This clonotype showed up just a few times. The V gene is TRBV12-3 or TRBV12-4, the J gene TRBJ1-6; 8 nucleotides align to TRBD1. CDR3 length: 14 residues. V shed 4 bases, J shed 8 bases, and the junction held 4 bases outside the gene matches. The CDR3 DNA is TGTGCCAGCAGTTCGGGACAGGTTGATTCACCCCTCCACTTT. It specifies CASSSGQVDSPLHF.

This chain connects TRBV20-1 to TRBJ2-1; D unresolved. The CDR3 runs to 11 residues. V was pared by 1 base and J by 10 bases, with 8 bases between. The germline V gene encodes CDR1 DFQATT and CDR2 SNEGSKA (reference sequence). This CDR3 reads CSARVLVEQFF. The CDR3 DNA follows: TGCAGTGCTAGAGTCCTAGTAGAGCAGTTCTTC.

The table lists this clonotype with many counts. The genes are TRBV5-1 and TRBJ2-1; 9 bases map to TRBD2. Germline CDR1 reads SGHRS; CDR2 reads YFSETQ. The CDR3 runs to 14 residues. J gave up 5 bases and V 4 bases, and 4 bases lay outside the gene matches. CDR3 region: CASSPRLADNEQFF. As DNA, the CDR3 is TGCGCCAGCAGCCCCCGACTAGCGGACAATGAGCAGTTCTTC.

The chain carries TRBV4-3 and TRBJ2-1, with 9 bases aligning to TRBD2. V dropped 6 bases and J dropped 7; count of bases not matched to a gene: 10. Per the germline V gene, CDR1 is LGHNA and CDR2 is YSLEER. This CDR3 is built from 15 residues. CDR3 loop: CASSPGSGRLNEQFF. Written as DNA, the CDR3 is TGCGCCAGCAGTCCCGGGAGCGGGAGGCTGAATGAGCAGTTCTTC.

This clonotype was counted a few times. The chain combines TRBV7-3 with TRBJ2-1; TRBD2 aligns across 10 bases. CDR1 and CDR2 (germline): SGHTA, FQGTGA. This CDR3 contains 16 residues. V was clipped by 5 bases and J by 9 bases; unmatched bases: 13. The CDR3 nucleotides read TGTGCCAGCAGCCCCCGGGCTAGCGGGAGTGTTACTGAGCAGTTCTTC. It specifies CASSPRASGSVTEQFF.

This clonotype was counted between two and nine times. This rearrangement joins TRBV7-9 to TRBJ2-5; 11 nucleotides agree with TRBD2. From germline, CDR1 is SEHNR and CDR2 FQNEAQ (reference sequence). This CDR3 region has 17 residues. Trimming at V came to 1 base and at J to 2 bases, leaving 6 bases not matched to a gene. The CDR3 protein is CASSLGLAGGIQETQYF. The CDR3 nucleotides read TGTGCCAGCAGCTTAGGCCTAGCGGGAGGCATACAAGAGACCCAGTACTTC.

This clonotype was found a few times. One junction end disagrees with the germline gene, perhaps due to a read error. The rearrangement links TRBV19 to TRBJ1-1; 8 bases are a match to TRBD1. Germline-derived CDR1 and CDR2 are LNHDA and SQIVND (reference sequence). This CDR3 has 13 amino acids. The CDR3 loop reads CASSSSGTGRRVF. The CDR3 DNA is TGTGCCAGTAGCTCCAGCGGGACAGGACGAAGGGTGTTT.

This clonotype was counted between two and nine times. The rearrangement links TRBV5-5 to TRBJ2-5; tentative D call: TRBD2 (6 bases). CDR1 is SGHKS and CDR2 is YYEKEE in the germline V gene (reference sequence). V was trimmed by 5 bases and J by 5 bases, leaving 13 bases between them. This CDR3 is 13 amino acids long. For the CDR3, the DNA is TGTGCCAGCAGACCGAGCGGGTCGGAGACCCAGTACTTC. Translating gives CASRPSGSETQYF. The full variable domain, rest sourced from reference TRBV5-5 and TRBJ2-5, is DAGVTQSPTHLIKTRGQQVTLRCSPISGHKSVSWYQQVLGQGPQFIFQYYEKEERGRGNFPDRFSARQFPNYSSELNVNALLLGDSALYLCASRPSGSETQYFGPGTRLLVL.

Only a few counts were recorded for this clonotype. V gene TRBV9 combines with J gene TRBJ1-3; D gene uncertain. Trimming stripped 0 bases from V and 0 bases from J, with 4 bases between. Per germline, CDR1 SGDLS and CDR2 YYNGEE. This CDR3 contains 14 residues. Here the CDR3 DNA reads TGTGCCAGCAGCGTAGATTACTCTGGAAACACCATATATTTT. Protein product: CASSVDYSGNTIYF.